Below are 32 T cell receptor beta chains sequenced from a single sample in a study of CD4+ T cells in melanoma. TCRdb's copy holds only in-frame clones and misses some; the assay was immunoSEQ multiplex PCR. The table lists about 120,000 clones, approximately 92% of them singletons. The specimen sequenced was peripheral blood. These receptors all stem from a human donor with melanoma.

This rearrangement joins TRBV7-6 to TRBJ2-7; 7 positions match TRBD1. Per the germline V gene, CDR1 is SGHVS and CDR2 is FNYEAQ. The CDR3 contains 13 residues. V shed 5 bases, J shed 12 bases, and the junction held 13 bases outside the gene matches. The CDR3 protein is CASSPQGQTTPYF. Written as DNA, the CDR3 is TGTGCCAGCAGCCCACAGGGGCAAACAACCCCGTACTTC.

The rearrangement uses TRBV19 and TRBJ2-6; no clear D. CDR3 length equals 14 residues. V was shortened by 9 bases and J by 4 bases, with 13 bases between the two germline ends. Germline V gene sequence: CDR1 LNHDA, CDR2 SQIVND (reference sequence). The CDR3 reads CASRRAAGANVLTF. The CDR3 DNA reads TGTGCCAGCCGACGCGCGGCCGGGGCCAACGTCCTGACTTTC.

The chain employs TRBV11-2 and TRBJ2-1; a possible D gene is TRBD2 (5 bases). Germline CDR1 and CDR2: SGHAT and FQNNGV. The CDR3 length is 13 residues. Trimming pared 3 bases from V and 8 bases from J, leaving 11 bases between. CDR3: CASSFRLADEQFF. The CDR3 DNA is TGTGCCAGCAGCTTCCGGCTAGCTGATGAGCAGTTCTTC.

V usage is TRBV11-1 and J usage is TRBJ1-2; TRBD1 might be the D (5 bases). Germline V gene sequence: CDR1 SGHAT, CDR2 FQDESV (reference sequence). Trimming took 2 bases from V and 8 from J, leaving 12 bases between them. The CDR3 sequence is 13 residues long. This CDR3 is CASSLRQTYGYTF. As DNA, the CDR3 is TGTGCCAGCAGCTTACGACAGACCTACGGCTACACCTTC.

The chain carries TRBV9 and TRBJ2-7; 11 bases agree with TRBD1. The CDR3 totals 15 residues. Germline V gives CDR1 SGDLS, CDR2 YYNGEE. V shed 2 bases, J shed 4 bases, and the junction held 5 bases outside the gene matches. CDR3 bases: TGTGCCAGCAGCGTCGGGACAGGGGGTGGATACGAGCAGTACTTC. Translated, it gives CASSVGTGGGYEQYF.

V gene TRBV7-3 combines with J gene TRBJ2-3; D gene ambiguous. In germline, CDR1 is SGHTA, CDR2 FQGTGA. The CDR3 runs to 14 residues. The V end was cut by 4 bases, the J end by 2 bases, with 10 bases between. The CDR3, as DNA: TGTGCCAGCAGCTCGGCCCACCTCACAGATACGCAGTATTTT. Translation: CASSSAHLTDTQYF.

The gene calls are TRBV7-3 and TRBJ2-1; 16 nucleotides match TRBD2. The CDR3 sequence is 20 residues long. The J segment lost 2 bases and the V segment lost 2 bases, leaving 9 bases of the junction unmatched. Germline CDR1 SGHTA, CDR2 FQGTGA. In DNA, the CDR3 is TGTGCCAGCAGCTTATCCCGTACCGGGACTAGCGGGAGGGCCTACAATGAGCAGTTCTTC. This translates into CASSLSRTGTSGRAYNEQFF.

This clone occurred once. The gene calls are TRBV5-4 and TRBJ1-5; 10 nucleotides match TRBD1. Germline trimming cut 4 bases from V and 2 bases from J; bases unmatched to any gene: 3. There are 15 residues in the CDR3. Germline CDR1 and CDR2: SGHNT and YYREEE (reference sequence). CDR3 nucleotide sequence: TGTGCCAGCAGCCCTGGGACAGGGGGCAATCAGCCCCAGCATTTT. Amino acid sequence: CASSPGTGGNQPQHF.

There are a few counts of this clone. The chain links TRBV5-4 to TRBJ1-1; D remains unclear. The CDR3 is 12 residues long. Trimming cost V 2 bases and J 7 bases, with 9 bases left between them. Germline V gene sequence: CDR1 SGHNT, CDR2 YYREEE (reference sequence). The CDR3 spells CASSFPPGEAFF. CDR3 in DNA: TGTGCCAGCAGCTTTCCGCCGGGTGAAGCTTTCTTT.

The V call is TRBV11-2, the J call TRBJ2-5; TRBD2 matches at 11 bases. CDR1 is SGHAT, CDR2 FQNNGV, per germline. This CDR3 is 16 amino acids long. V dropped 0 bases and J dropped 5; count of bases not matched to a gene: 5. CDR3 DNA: TGTGCCAGCAGCTTAGAGCTAGCGGGAGGAATGGAGACCCAGTACTTC. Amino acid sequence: CASSLELAGGMETQYF.

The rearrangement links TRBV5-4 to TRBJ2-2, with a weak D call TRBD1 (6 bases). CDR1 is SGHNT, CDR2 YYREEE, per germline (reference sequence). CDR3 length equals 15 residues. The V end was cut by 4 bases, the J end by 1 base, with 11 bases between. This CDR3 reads CASSDRSRNTGELFF. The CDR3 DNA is TGTGCCAGCAGCGACAGGTCAAGGAACACCGGGGAGCTGTTTTTT.

CDR3 nucleotides: TGTGCCAGCAGCGACCCCAGGGGAGAGGGCGGGGAGCTGTTTTTT. This codes for CASSDPRGEGGELFF. The chain carries TRBV5-4 and TRBJ2-2; weak D call: TRBD1 (6 bases). CDR1 is SGHNT and CDR2 is YYREEE in the germline V gene (reference sequence). This CDR3 comprises 15 residues. V lost 4 bases to trimming and J lost 7 bases, with 17 bases between them.

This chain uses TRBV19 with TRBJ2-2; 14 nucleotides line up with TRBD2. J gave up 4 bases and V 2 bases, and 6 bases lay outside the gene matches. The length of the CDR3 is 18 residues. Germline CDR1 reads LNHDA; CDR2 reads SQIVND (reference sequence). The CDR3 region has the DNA TGTGCCAGTAGTATAAGGACTAGCGGGGGGCCGCGCACCGGGGAGCTGTTTTTT. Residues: CASSIRTSGGPRTGELFF.

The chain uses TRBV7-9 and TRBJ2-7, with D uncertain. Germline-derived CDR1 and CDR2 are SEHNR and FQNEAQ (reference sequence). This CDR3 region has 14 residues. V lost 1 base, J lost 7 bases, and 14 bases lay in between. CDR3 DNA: TGTGCCAGCAGCTTAGACAAGGGCCTAGGGGAGCAGTACTTC. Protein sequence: CASSLDKGLGEQYF.

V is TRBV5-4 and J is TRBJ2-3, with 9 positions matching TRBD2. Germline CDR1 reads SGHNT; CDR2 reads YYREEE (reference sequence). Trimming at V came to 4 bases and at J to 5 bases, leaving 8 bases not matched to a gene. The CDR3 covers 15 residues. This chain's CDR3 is CASSLRGGRRDTQYF. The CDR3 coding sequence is TGTGCCAGCAGCCTGCGGGGGGGCCGTCGAGATACGCAGTATTTT.

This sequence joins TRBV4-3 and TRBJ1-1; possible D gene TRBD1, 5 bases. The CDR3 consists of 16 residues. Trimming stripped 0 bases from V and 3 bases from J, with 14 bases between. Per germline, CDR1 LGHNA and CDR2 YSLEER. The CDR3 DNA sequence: TGCGCCAGCAGCCAAGATTGGCGGGGCCGGTACACTGAAGCTTTCTTT. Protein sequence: CASSQDWRGRYTEAFF.

CDR3 sequence reads: CASSLGAAGNEQFF. The CDR3, as DNA: TGCGCCAGCAGCTTGGGAGCAGCGGGCAATGAGCAGTTCTTC. This chain links TRBV5-1 with TRBJ2-1, with a possible D match to TRBD2 (6 bases). CDR3 size: 14 residues. Per germline, CDR1 SGHRS and CDR2 YFSETQ. The V end lost 0 bases, the J end lost 6 bases, and 10 bases lay between the germline ends. The variable domain in full, with the rest retrieved from reference TRBV5-1 and TRBJ2-1, is KAGVTQTPRYLIKTRGQQVTLSCSPISGHRSVSWYQQTPGQGLQFLFEYFSETQRNKGNFPGRFSGRQFSNSRSEMNVSTLELGDSALYLCASSLGAAGNEQFFGPGTRLTVL.

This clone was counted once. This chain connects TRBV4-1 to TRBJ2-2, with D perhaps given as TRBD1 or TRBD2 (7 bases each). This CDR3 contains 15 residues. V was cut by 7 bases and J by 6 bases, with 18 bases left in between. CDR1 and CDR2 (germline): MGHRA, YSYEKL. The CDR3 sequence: CASTQGGARAGELFF. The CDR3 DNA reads TGCGCCAGCACCCAGGGGGGGGCGAGGGCCGGGGAGCTGTTTTTT.

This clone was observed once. The CDR3, as DNA: TGCGCCAGCAGTATACAGGGGCTAGGCAATCAGCCCCAGCATTTT. Protein sequence: CASSIQGLGNQPQHF. J is TRBJ1-5 and V is TRBV5-1; 7 positions agree with TRBD1. The CDR3 has 15 residues. J lost 2 bases, V lost 5 bases, and 7 bases had no gene match. CDR1 SGHRS and CDR2 YFSETQ come from the germline V gene.

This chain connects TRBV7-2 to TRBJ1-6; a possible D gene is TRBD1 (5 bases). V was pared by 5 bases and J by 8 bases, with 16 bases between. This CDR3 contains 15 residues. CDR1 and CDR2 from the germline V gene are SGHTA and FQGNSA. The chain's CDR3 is CASSPFRGTDSPLHF. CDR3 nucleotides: TGTGCCAGCAGCCCTTTTCGAGGGACCGATTCACCCCTCCACTTT.

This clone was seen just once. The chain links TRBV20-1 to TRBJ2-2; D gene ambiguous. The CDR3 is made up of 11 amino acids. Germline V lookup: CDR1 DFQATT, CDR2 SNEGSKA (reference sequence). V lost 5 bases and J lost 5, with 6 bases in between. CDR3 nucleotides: TGCAGTGCTGGGGAAACCGGGGAGCTGTTTTTT. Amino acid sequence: CSAGETGELFF.

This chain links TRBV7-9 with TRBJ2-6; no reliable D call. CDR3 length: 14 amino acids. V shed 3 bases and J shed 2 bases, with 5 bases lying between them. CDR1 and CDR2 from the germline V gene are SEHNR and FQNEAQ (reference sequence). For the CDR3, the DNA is TGTGCCAGCAGCTTCCCAACTGGGGCCAACGTCCTGACTTTC. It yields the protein CASSFPTGANVLTF. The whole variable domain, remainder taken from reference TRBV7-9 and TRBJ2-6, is DTGVSQNPRHKITKRGQNVTFRCDPISEHNRLYWYRQTLGQGPEFLTYFQNEAQLEKSRLLSDRFSAERPKGSFSTLEIQRTEQGDSAMYLCASSFPTGANVLTFGAGSRLTVL.

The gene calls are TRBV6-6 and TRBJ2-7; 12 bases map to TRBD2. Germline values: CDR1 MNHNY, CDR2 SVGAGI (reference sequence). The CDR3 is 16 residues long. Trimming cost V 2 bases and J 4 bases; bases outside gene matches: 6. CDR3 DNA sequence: TGTGCCAGCAGTTACCGGACTAGCGGGGCTGTTTACGAGCAGTACTTC. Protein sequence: CASSYRTSGAVYEQYF.

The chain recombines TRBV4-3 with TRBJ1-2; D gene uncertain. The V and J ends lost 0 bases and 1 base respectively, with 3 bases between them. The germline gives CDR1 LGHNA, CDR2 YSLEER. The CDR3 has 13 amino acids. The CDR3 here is CASSQDLNYGYTF. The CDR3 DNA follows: TGCGCCAGCAGCCAAGATCTTAACTATGGCTACACCTTC.

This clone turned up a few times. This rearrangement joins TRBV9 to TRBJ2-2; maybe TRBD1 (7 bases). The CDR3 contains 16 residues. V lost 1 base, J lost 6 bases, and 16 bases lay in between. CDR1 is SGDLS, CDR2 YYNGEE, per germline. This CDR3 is CASSVSITGEAGELFF. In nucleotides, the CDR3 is TGTGCCAGCAGCGTATCCATTACAGGGGAGGCCGGGGAGCTGTTTTTT. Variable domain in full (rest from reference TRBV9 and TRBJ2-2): DSGVTQTPKHLITATGQRVTLRCSPRSGDLSVYWYQQSLDQGLQFLIQYYNGEERAKGNILERFSAQQFPDLHSELNLSSLELGDSALYFCASSVSITGEAGELFFGEGSRLTVL.

The CDR3 here is CASRVTGKDEQYF. CDR3 sequence (DNA): TGTGCCAGCAGAGTAACAGGGAAAGACGAGCAGTACTTC. This chain joins TRBV28 and TRBJ2-7; weak D call: TRBD1 (6 bases). This CDR3 is 13 amino acids long. V shed 6 bases and J shed 5 bases, with 14 bases lying between them. Per germline, CDR1 MDHEN and CDR2 SYDVKM.

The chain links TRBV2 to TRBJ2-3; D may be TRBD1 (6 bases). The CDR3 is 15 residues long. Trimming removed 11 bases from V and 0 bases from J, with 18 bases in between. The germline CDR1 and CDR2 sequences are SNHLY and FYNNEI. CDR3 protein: CAGGLDSTSTDTQYF. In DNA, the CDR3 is TGTGCCGGTGGCTTGGACAGTACTAGCACAGATACGCAGTATTTT.

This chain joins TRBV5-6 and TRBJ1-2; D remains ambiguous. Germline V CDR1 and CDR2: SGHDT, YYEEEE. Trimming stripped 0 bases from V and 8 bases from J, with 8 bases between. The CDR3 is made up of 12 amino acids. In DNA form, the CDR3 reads TGTGCCAGCAGCTTGGATATCTCCGGCTACACCTTC. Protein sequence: CASSLDISGYTF.

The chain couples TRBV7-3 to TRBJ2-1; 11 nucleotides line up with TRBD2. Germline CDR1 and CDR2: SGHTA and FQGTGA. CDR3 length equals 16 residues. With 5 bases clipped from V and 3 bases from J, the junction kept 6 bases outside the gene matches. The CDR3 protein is CASSTSGTSGYNEQFF. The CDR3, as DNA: TGTGCCAGCAGCACATCCGGGACTAGCGGCTACAATGAGCAGTTCTTC.

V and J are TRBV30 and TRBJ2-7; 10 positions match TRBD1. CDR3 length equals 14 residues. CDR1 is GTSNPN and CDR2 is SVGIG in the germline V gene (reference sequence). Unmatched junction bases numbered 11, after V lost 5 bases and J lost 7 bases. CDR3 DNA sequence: TGTGCCTGGTCCCCCGGGACAGGGGATCGGGAGCAGTACTTC. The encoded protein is CAWSPGTGDREQYF.

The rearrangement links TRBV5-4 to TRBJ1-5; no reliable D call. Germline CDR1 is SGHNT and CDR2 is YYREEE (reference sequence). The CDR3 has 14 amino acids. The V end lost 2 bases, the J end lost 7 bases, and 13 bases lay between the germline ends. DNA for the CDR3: TGTGCCAGCAGCTTTTCAGGCGAGGGCCAGCCCCAGCATTTT. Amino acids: CASSFSGEGQPQHF.

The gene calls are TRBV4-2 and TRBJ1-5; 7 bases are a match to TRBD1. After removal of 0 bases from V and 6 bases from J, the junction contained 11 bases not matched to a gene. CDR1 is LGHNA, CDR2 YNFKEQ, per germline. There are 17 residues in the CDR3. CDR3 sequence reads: CASSQDAAGGRTQPQHF. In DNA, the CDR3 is TGTGCCAGCAGCCAAGACGCGGCAGGGGGAAGGACTCAGCCCCAGCATTTT.